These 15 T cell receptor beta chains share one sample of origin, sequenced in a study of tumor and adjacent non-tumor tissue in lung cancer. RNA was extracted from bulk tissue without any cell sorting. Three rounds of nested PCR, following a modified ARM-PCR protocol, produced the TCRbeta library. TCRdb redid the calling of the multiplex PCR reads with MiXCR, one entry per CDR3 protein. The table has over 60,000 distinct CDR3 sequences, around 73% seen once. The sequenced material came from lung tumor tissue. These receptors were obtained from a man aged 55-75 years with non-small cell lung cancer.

CDR3 coding DNA: TGTGCCAGCGGGGTTAGGAGGGCAGGGGAGCTGTTTTTT. As protein: CASGVRRAGELFF. The rearrangement links TRBV12-3 or TRBV12-4 to TRBJ2-2, with a possible D match to TRBD2 (6 bases). The CDR3 is 13 residues long. The germline V and J ends were trimmed by 8 bases and 8 bases, with 15 bases remaining between them.

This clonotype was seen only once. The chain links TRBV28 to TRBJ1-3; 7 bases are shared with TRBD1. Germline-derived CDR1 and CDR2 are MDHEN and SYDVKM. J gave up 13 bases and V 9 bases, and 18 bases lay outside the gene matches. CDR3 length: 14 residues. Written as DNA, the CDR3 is TGTGCCAGAGAGGGGGCGTCTTCGGGAAAAAAAATATATTTT. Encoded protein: CAREGASSGKKIYF. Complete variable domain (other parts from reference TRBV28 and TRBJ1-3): DVKVTQSSRYLVKRTGEKVFLECVQDMDHENMFWYRQDPGLGLRLIYFSYDVKMKEKGDIPEGYSVSREKKERFSLILESASTNQTSMYLCAREGASSGKKIYFGEGSWLTVV.

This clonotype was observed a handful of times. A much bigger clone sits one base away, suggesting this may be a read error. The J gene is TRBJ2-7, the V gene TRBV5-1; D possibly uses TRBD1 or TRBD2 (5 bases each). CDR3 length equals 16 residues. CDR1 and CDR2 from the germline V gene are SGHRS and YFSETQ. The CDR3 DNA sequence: TGCGCCAACAGCCCCACCCCGGGGCCGCAATCCTACGAGCAGTACTTC. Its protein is CANSPTPGPQSYEQYF.

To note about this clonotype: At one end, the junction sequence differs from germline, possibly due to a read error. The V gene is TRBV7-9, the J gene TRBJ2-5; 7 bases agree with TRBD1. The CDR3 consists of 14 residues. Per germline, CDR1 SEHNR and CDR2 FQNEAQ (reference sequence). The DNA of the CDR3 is TGTGCCAGCAGGGCTCGGGACAGCCAAGAGACCCACTACTTC. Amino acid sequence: CASRARDSQETHYF.

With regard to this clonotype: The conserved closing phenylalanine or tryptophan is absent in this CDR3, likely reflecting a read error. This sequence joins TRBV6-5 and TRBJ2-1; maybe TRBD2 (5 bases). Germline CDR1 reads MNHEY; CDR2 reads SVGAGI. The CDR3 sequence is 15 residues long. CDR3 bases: TGTGCTAGCAGTTACTCGAGACGAGGGAGTAATGAGCAGTTCTAC. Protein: CASSYSRRGSNEQFY.

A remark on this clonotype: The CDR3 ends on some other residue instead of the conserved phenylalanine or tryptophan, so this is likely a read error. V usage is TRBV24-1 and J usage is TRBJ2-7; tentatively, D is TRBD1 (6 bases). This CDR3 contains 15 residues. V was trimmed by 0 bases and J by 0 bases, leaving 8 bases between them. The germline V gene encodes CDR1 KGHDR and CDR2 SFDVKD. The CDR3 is CATSDLLDSSYEQYL. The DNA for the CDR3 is TGTGCCACCAGTGATTTGCTGGACAGCTCCTACGAGCAGTACTTA.

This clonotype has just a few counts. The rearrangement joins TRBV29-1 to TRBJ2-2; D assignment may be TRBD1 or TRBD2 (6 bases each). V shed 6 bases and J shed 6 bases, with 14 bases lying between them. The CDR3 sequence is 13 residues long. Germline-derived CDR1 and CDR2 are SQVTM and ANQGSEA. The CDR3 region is CSVEGDNAGELFF. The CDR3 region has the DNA TGCAGCGTGGAGGGGGATAACGCCGGGGAGCTGTTTTTT.

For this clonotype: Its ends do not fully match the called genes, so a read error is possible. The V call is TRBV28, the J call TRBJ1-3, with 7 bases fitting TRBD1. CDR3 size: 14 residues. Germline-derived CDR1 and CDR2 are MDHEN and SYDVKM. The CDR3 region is CTSEGASSGNTIYF. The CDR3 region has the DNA TGTACCAGCGAGGGGGCGTCTTCGGGAAACACCATATATTTC. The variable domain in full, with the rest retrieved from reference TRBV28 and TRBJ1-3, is DVKVTQSSRYLVKRTGEKVFLECVQDMDHENMFWYRQDPGLGLRLIYFSYDVKMKEKGDIPEGYSVSREKKERFSLILESASTNQTSMYLCTSEGASSGNTIYFGEGSWLTVV.

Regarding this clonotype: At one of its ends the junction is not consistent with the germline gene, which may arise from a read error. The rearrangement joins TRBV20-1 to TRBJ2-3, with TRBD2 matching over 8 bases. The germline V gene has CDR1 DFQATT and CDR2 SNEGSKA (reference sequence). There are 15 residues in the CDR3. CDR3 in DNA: TGCAGTACTACCGGGAGGGCCGAAGGCACAGATACACAGTATTTT. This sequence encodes CSTTGRAEGTDTQYF.

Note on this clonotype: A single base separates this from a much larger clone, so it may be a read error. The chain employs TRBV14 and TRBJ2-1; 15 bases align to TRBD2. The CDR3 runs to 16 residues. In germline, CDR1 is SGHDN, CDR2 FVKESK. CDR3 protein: CVSSETGLAGGNEQFF. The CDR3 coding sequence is TGTGTCAGCAGCGAAACCGGACTAGCGGGAGGGAATGAGCAGTTCTTC.

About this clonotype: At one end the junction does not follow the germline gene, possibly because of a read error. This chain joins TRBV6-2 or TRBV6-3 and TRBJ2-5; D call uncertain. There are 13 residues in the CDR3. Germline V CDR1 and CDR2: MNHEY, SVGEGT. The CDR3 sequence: CVSTSSRGETQYF. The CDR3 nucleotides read TGTGTCAGCACCTCATCGCGTGGAGAGACCCAGTACTTC.

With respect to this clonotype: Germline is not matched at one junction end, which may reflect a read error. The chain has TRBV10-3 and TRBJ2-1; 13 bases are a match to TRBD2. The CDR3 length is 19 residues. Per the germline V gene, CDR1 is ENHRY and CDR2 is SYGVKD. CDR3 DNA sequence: TGTGCCTTCAGTGATGAGGGGACTAGCGGGATAGAATCCTACAATGAGCGGTTCTTC. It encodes CAFSDEGTSGIESYNERFF.

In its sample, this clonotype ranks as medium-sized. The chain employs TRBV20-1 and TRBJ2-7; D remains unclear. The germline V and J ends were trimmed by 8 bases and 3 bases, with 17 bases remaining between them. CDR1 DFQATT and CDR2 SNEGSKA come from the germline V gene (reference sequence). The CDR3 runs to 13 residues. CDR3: CSPRSRTGYEQYF. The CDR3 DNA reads TGCAGTCCAAGGAGCAGGACCGGCTACGAGCAGTACTTC.

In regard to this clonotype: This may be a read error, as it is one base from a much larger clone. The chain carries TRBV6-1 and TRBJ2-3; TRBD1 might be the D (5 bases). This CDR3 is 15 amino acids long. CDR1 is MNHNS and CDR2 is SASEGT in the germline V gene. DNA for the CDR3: TGTGCCAGCAGTTCCCGACAGCCGAGCACAGATGCGCAGTATTTT. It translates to CASSSRQPSTDAQYF.

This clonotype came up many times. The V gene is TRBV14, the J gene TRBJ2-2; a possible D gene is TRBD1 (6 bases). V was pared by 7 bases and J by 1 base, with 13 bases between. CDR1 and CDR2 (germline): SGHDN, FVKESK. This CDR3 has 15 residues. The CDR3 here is CASMQTGLNTGELFF. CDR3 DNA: TGTGCCAGCATGCAAACAGGGCTGAACACCGGGGAGCTGTTTTTT.